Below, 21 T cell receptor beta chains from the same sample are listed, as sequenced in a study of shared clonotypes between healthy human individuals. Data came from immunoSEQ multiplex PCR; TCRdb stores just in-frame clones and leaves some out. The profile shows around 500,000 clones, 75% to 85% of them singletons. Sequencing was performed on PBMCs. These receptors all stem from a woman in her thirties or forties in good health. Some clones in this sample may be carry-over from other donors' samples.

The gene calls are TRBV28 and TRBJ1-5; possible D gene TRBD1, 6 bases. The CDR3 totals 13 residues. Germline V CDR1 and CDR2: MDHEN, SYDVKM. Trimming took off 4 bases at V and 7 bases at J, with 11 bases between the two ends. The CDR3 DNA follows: TGTGCCAGCAGTTCCACAGGGTGGCAGCCCCAGCATTTT. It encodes CASSSTGWQPQHF. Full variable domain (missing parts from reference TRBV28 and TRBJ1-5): DVKVTQSSRYLVKRTGEKVFLECVQDMDHENMFWYRQDPGLGLRLIYFSYDVKMKEKGDIPEGYSVSREKKERFSLILESASTNQTSMYLCASSSTGWQPQHFGDGTRLSIL.

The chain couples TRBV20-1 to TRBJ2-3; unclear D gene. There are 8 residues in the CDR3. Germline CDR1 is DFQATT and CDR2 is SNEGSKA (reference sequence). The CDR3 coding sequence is TGCGGTATAGATACGCAGTATTTT. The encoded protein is CGIDTQYF.

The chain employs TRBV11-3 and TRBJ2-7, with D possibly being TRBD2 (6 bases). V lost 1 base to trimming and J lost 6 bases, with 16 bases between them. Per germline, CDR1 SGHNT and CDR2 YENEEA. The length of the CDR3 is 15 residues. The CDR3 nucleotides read TGTGCCAGCAGCTTAGGTGTTGGACTAACCTCCGAGCAGTACTTC. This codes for CASSLGVGLTSEQYF. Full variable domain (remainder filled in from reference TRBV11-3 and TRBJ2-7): EAGVVQSPRYKIIEKKQPVAFWCNPISGHNTLYWYLQNLGQGPELLIRYENEEAVDDSQLPKDRFSAERLKGVDSTLKIQPAELGDSAVYLCASSLGVGLTSEQYFGPGTRLTVT.

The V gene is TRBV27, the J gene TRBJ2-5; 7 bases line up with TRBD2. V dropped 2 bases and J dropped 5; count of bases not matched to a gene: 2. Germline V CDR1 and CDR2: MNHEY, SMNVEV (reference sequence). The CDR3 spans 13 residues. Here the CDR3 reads CASSLGREETQYF. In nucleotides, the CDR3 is TGTGCCAGCAGTTTAGGGCGGGAGGAGACCCAGTACTTC.

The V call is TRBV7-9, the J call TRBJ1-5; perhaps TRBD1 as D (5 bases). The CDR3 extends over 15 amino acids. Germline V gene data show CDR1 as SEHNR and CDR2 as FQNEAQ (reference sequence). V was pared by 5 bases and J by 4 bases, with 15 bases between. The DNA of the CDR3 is TGTGCCAGCAGCATAAGTTGGGACCTTAATCAGCCCCAGCATTTT. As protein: CASSISWDLNQPQHF.

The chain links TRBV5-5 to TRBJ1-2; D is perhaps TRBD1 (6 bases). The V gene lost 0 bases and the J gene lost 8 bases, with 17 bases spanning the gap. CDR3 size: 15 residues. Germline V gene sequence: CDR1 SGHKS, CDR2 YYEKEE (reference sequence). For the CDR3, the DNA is TGTGCCAGCAGCTTGGCCGTAGCAGGGGTAGCGGGCTACACCTTC. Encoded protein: CASSLAVAGVAGYTF.

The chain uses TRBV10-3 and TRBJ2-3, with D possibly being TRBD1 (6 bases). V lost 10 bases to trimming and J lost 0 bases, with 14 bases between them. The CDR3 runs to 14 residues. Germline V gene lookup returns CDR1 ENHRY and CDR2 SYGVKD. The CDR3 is CATGQSTSTDTQYF. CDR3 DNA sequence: TGTGCCACAGGACAGTCAACTAGCACAGATACGCAGTATTTT.

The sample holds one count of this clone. CDR3 in amino acids: CATSRGLVGLQETQYF. Written as DNA, the CDR3 is TGTGCCACCAGCAGAGGTTTGGTGGGGTTACAAGAGACCCAGTACTTC. This chain uses TRBV15 with TRBJ2-5; D not resolved. Trimming left V 1 base short and J 2 bases short, with 14 bases between. This CDR3 has 16 amino acids. Germline V CDR1 and CDR2: LNHNV, YYDKDF (reference sequence).

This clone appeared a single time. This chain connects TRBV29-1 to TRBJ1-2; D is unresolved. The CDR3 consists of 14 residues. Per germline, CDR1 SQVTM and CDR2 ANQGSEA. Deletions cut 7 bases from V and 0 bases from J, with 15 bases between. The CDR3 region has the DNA TGCAGCGCCCAAGCGGAGACCGCTAACTATGGCTACACCTTC. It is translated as CSAQAETANYGYTF. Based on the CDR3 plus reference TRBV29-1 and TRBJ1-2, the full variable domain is SAVISQKPSRDICQRGTSLTIQCQVDSQVTMMFWYRQQPGQSLTLIATANQGSEATYESGFVIDKFPISRPNLTFSTLTVSNMSPEDSSIYLCSAQAETANYGYTFGSGTRLTVV.

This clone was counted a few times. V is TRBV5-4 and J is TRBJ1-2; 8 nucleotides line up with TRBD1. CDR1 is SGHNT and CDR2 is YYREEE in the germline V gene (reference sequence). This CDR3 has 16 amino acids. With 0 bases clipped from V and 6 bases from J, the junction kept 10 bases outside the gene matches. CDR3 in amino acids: CASSLGGGQGRNGYTF. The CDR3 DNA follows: TGTGCCAGCAGCTTGGGGGGCGGACAGGGACGGAATGGCTACACCTTC.

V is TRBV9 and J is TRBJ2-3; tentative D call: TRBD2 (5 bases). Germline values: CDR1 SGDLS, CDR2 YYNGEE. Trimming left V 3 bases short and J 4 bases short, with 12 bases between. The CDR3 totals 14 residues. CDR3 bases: TGTGCCAGCAGCGGGACTCCCCGGGCAGATACGCAGTATTTT. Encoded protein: CASSGTPRADTQYF.

CDR3 nucleotide sequence: TGTGCCAGCACTCAGGGGGGGACACCATCCTACGAGCAGTACTTC. Translated: CASTQGGTPSYEQYF. The chain couples TRBV28 to TRBJ2-7, with D perhaps assigned TRBD1 or TRBD2 (7 bases each). The CDR3 is made up of 15 amino acids. V lost 7 bases and J 1 base, leaving 17 bases between the germline ends. Germline CDR1 reads MDHEN; CDR2 reads SYDVKM.

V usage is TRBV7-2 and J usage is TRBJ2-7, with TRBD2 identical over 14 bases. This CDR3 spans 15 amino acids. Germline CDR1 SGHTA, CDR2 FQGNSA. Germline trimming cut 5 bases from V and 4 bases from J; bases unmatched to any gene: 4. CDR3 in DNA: TGTGCCAGCAGCGCCGGGACTAGCGGGAGATACGAGCAGTACTTC. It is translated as CASSAGTSGRYEQYF.

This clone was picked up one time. Written as DNA, the CDR3 is TGCGCCAGCAGCCAAGGACGTTGGGAGACCCAGTACTTC. Protein: CASSQGRWETQYF. V gene TRBV4-1 combines with J gene TRBJ2-5; D uncertain. The germline CDR1 and CDR2 sequences are MGHRA and YSYEKL. With 1 base removed from V and 5 bases from J, the gap between germline ends came to 8 bases. This CDR3 has 13 residues.

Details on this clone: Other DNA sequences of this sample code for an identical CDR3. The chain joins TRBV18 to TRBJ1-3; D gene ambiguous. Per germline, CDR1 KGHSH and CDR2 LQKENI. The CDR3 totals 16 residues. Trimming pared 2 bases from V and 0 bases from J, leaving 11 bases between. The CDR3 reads CASSPGEGASGNTIYF. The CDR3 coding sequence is TGTGCCAGCTCACCAGGGGAGGGAGCCTCTGGAAACACCATATATTTT.

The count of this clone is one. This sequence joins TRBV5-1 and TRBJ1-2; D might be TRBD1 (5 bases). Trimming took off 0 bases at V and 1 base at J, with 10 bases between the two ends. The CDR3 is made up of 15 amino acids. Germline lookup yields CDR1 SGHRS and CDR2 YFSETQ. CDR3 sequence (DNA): TGCGCCAGCAGCTTGGGGGGCAGGGATAACTATGGCTACACCTTC. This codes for CASSLGGRDNYGYTF.

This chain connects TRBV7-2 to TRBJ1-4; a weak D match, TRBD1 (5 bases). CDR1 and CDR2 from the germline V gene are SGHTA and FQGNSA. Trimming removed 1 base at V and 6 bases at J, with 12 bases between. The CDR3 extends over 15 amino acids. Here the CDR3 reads CASSLVGGGDEKLFF. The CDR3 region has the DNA TGTGCCAGCAGCTTAGTTGGGGGTGGAGATGAAAAACTGTTTTTT. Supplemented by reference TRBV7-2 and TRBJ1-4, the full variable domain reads GAGVSQSPSNKVTEKGKDVELRCDPISGHTALYWYRQSLGQGLEFLIYFQGNSAPDKSGLPSDRFSAERTGGSVSTLTIQRTQQEDSAVYLCASSLVGGGDEKLFFGSGTQLSVL.

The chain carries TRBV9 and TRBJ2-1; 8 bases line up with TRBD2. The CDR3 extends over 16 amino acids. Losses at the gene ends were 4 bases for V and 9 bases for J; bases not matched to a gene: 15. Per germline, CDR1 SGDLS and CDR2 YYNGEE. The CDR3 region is CASSTPREGLLLEQFF. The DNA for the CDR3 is TGTGCCAGCAGCACCCCCCGGGAGGGCCTTTTACTTGAGCAGTTCTTC.

The CDR3 protein is CASSLPGGGAFGYTF. The CDR3 DNA is TGTGCCAGCAGTTTGCCTGGTGGGGGGGCTTTCGGCTACACCTTC. The chain uses TRBV28 and TRBJ1-2; maybe TRBD1 (6 bases). CDR3 length: 15 amino acids. CDR1 MDHEN and CDR2 SYDVKM come from the germline V gene. V dropped 3 bases and J dropped 8 bases, with 19 bases sitting between them.

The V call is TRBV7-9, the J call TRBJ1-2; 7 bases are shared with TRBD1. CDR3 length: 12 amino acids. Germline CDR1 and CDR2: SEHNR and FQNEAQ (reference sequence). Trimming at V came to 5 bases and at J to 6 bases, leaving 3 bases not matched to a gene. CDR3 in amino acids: CASSQDRDGYTF. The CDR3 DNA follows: TGTGCCAGCAGCCAAGACAGGGATGGCTACACCTTC.

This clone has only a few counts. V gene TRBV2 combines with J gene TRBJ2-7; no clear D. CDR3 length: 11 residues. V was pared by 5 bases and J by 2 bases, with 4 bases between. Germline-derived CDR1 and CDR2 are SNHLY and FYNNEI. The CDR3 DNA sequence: TGTGCCAGCAGTCCACCCTACGAGCAGTACTTC. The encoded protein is CASSPPYEQYF. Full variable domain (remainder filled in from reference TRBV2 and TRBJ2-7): EPEVTQTPSHQVTQMGQEVILRCVPISNHLYFYWYRQILGQKVEFLVSFYNNEISEKSEIFDDQFSVERPDGSNFTLKIRSTKLEDSAMYFCASSPPYEQYFGPGTRLTVT.